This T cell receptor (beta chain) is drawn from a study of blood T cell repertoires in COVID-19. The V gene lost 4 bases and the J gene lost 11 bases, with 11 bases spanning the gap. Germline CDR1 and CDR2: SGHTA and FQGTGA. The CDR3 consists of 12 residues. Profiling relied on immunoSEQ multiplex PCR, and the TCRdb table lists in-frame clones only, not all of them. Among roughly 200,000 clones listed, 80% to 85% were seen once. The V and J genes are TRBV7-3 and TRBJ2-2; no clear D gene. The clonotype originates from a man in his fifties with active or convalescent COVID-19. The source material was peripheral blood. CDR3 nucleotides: TGTGCCAGCAGCTCCAACGGTTACGAGCTGTTTTTT. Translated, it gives CASSSNGYELFF.